This T cell receptor beta chain was observed in a study of OX40 agonist ivuxolimab in advanced cancers. Study-level points and caveats: There was clonal expansion of CD4+ and CD8+ blood T cells by week 6 at 0.1 to 3.0 mg/kg.

Germline-derived CDR1 and CDR2 are SNHLY and FYNNEI. The CDR3 loop spans 12 amino acids. Trimming removed 3 bases at V and 8 bases at J, with 11 bases between. TCRdb's table, derived via immunoSEQ multiplex PCR, lists solely in-frame clones and lacks some. The sample records about 100,000 clones, around 95% being singletons. Baseline was the first blood sampling point, followed by cycle 4 day 1 and cycle 7 day 1. This clone was picked up one time. Its specificity is not known. This sequence was found in an adult with an advanced solid tumor such as melanoma, head and neck, liver or kidney cancer. The starting material was CD4+ or CD8+ T cells sorted from blood, obtained in a trial of the OX40 agonist ivuxolimab. The chain has TRBV2 and TRBJ2-7; D is possibly TRBD1 (6 bases). The CDR3 region is CASSEFRGKQYF. The CDR3 DNA follows: TGTGCCAGCAGTGAGTTTAGGGGGAAGCAGTACTTC. Full variable domain (rest looked up from reference TRBV2 and TRBJ2-7): EPEVTQTPSHQVTQMGQEVILRCVPISNHLYFYWYRQILGQKVEFLVSFYNNEISEKSEIFDDQFSVERPDGSNFTLKIRSTKLEDSAMYFCASSEFRGKQYFGPGTRLTVT.